This T cell receptor (beta chain) was found in a study of sequential checkpoint blockade in melanoma. Study as a whole: Both treatment sequences were followed by maintenance nivolumab.

Sequenced by immunoSEQ multiplex PCR; TCRdb stores in-frame clones only, minus some. The sample yields tens of thousands of clones, roughly 76% seen once. This sample's treatment: randomized to nivolumab then ipilimumab (arm A) or the reverse (arm B). Germline CDR1 reads MGHRA; CDR2 reads YSYEKL. The CDR3 totals 16 residues. V dropped 4 bases and J dropped 6; count of bases not matched to a gene: 13. The gene calls are TRBV4-1 and TRBJ2-7; the match to TRBD2 covers 9 bases. This sequence was found in a human donor with melanoma. Specimen: CD8+ T cells sorted from blood (inferred from file names), collected from a patient given nivolumab and ipilimumab in sequence. CDR3 in amino acids: CASSPLVAGAITEQYF. CDR3 nucleotides: TGCGCCAGCAGCCCCCTGGTAGCGGGAGCCATTACCGAGCAGTACTTC.